The entry below describes one T cell receptor beta chain. This sample stems from a study of blood T cell repertoires in COVID-19. Assay: immunoSEQ multiplex PCR; the TCRdb copy retains only in-frame clones and omits some. This table holds some 70,000 clones, about 90% found once. The germline gives CDR1 SGHVS, CDR2 FNYEAQ. V trimming: 4 bases; J trimming: 4 bases; junction bases outside the gene matches: 3. The CDR3 has 15 residues. This TCR derives from a man aged 50-60 years with COVID-19, enrolled during active disease. The sample consisted of peripheral blood. The gene calls are TRBV7-6 and TRBJ2-2; 10 bases line up with TRBD1. The CDR3: CASSSGTGVTGELFF. The CDR3 DNA sequence: TGTGCCAGCAGCTCCGGGACAGGGGTCACCGGGGAGCTGTTTTTT.